The clone carrying this T cell receptor beta chain has a handful of counts. Antigen specificity is unknown. TCRdb reprocessed the PCR reads via MiXCR and lists one record per CDR3 protein. This sample carries about 640,000 distinct CDR3 sequences, approximately 20% of them seen once, and the ten largest clones take roughly 0.9%. This sample was taken from a study of molecular identifiers for immune sequencing clone quantification. Findings and limits, study-wide: Jurkat TCR RNA spiked in from one cell (amid some 1 million naive cells) was reportedly detectable.

The length of the CDR3 is 17 residues. The junction had 7 bases not matched to a gene; V was cut back by 0 bases and J by 3 bases. Source material: naive CD8+ T cells from blood, with Jurkat cell RNA spiked in. Documented subset: FACS-sorted CD8+CD4-CCR7+CD45RA+ naive T cells. The clonotype was recovered from a human donor in good health. Some libraries in this study had Jurkat cell RNA spiked in. This chain uses TRBV23-1 with TRBJ2-2; 7 bases map to TRBD2. TRBV23-1 is an ORF, and what it does is uncertain. The CDR3 nucleotides are TGCGCCAGCAGTCAATCGAACCCAGCGGGGTACACCGGGGAGCTGTTTTTT. Amino acid sequence: CASSQSNPAGYTGELFF.